In this sample, the clone carrying this T cell receptor (beta chain) turned up once. Its specificity is unknown. CDR1 and CDR2 (germline): MGHRA, YSYEKL. CDR3 size: 16 residues. Trimming cost V 1 base and J 2 bases; bases outside gene matches: 4. The nonmyeloablative bone marrow transplants came from related graft donors, with transient mixed chimerism. Thawed PBMCs were FACS-sorted into unstimulated CD4+CD25+CD127- regulatory T cells, CD4+CD25- non-regulatory cells, CD4 and CD8 cells. The table came from immunoSEQ multiplex PCR; TCRdb's copy has only in-frame clones and leaves some out. The sample lists roughly 80,000 clones, 91% occurring once. The data originate from a study of Tregs in tolerant kidney transplant recipients. Whole-study results and caveats: Biological reproducibility was not directly addressed in this study. Antigen-driven expansion was suggested because donor-specific Tregs expanded more than all Tregs in tolerant patients.

The sequence came from a human patient who received a combined kidney and bone marrow transplant. Some T cells here may be from the graft donor. The chain employs TRBV4-1 and TRBJ2-7; 11 positions match TRBD2. This specimen was CD4+ T cells from blood (PBMCs), taken 24 months after the transplant. CDR3 nucleotide sequence: TGCGCCAGCAGCCAAGCTACGACTAGCGGGACCTACGAGCAGTACTTC. Amino acid sequence: CASSQATTSGTYEQYF.